This note documents a single T cell receptor beta chain sequence. What antigen it recognizes has not been identified. Per-base quality was not reported, and no clone a single base away is much larger than it. CDR1 and CDR2 were assigned from the germline V gene as KGHSH and LQKENI. From the cysteine through the phenylalanine, the CDR3 covers 15 amino acids. Here the CDR3 DNA is all that survives: 45 bases in frame from base 1. V and J are trimmed by 2 bases and 3 bases, and the gene matches miss 4 bases of the junction. These data originate in a study of CD4 T cells in relation to SARS-CoV-2 and coronaviruses (dated by TCRdb to the early 2020s). About the full investigation: In the ViraFEST assay, PBMCs were cultured with antigen for approximately 10 days, after which TCR beta CDR3s were sequenced to identify antigen-specific clonal expansions. An HIV-1 Nef peptide pool or a culture without peptide was used as the negative reference condition. HLA restriction was mapped for shared crossreactive spike epitopes using patient-derived lymphoblastoid cell lines. Expansion assays from other donors in the study were sequenced with a different, Illumina-based TCR-beta assay. The Adaptive Biotechnologies TCR-sequencing kit was used to sequence samples from a few pre-COVID donors and the naive versus memory experiments, whereas other data were Illumina-based. At the level of individual TCR clonotypes, the study evaluated whether memory CD4+ T cells crossreact between the spike proteins of SARS-CoV-2 and those of common cold coronaviruses. What the research found in general, with its limitations: Small numbers of patients and of tested TCRs were a limitation of the study. Pre-pandemic and post-infection samples were not both contributed by any donor, so tracing of the source of pre-existing responses was limited. In approximately 60% of donors, memory CD4+ clonotypes turned up that crossrecognized SARS-CoV-2 and at least one common cold coronavirus spike. Crossreactivity analysis was centred on spike protein, so crossreactivity against other viral proteins was not assessed. Crossreactive clones showed significantly weaker SARS-CoV-2-driven expansion than monoreactive clones, consistent with antigenic imprinting.

Receptor libraries were prepared by the immunoSEQ multiplex PCR assay. The study's own analysis went as follows. Preprocessing removed nonproductive sequences and CDR3s not starting with C, not ending with F or W, or shorter than 7 amino acids. The MANAFEST web app identified antigen-specific clonotypes based on expansion compared with the reference and other culture wells. A clone was considered positive if significant expansion relative to the reference culture was observed in 2 of 3 replicate wells at an FDR below 0.05. A further requirement for positive clones was significant expansion compared with all other tandem wells, along with an odds ratio above 5. Pairwise Levenshtein distance, computed with the stringdist R package after three terminal residues were trimmed from each end, was used as the measure of CDR3 homology. What TCRdb holds here is the immuneACCESS table cut down to in-frame rearrangements. Part of the clones is not present; checked against another copy, under half of the missing clones reflect an unresolved V gene, and the others are unexplained. V and J calls and clone size come straight from that table; D and trimming were deduced from the DNA. The sample table records more than 15,000 clones; more than 70% of these occur just once. The ten largest clones represent 15% to 20% of the sample.

CD4+ T cells from unexposed donors were collected before the COVID-19 pandemic (2011-2018). After less than 13 days of culture, CD4+ T cells were isolated with the EasySep CD4+ T cell isolation kit. As cell number allowed, CD4+ T cells from unexposed donors were tested for reactivity to SARS-CoV-2 S and N and to four common cold coronavirus spike pools. Each well held two million PBMCs cultured in IMDM containing 5% human AB serum and roughly 9.4 IU/ml IL-2. Half of the culture medium was replaced with fresh IL-2-containing medium on days 3 and 7. Each peptide culture condition was generally run in triplicate replicate wells. The leukapheresis product for the unexposed donors was obtained through commercial purchase. Ficoll-Paque PLUS gradient centrifugation was used to isolate PBMCs from either whole blood or leukapheresis product. PBMCs were either cryopreserved at -140 degrees C or used fresh in the expansion assay. The QIAamp Micro DNA Kit was used to extract genomic DNA from the CD4+ T cells.

Sequencing was carried out using CD4+ T cells from PBMCs, cultured in vitro. The TCR was taken from a human donor in good health. This sequence uses TRBV18 and TRBJ1-1; 9 bases in the middle match TRBD1. The CDR3 is CASSPRQGEDTEAFF. The nucleotides are TGTGCCAGCTCACCAAGACAGGGGGAGGACACTGAAGCTTTCTTT.